This T cell receptor beta chain was recorded in a study of beta chain features in type 1 diabetes. Across the whole study: Across the samples, over 85 million sorted cells were examined in total. Study-level points and caveats: It was not settled here whether HLA type affects TCRB rearrangement. Across all four CD4+ subsets, people with type 1 diabetes showed modestly shorter TCRB CDR3s.

Per germline, CDR1 SGHRS and CDR2 YFSETQ. V was shortened by 4 bases and J by 0 bases, with 11 bases between the two germline ends. CDR3 length equals 14 residues. The investigators reverse transcribed all of the isolated RNA, so they sequenced expressed TCRB transcripts. Sequencing was performed with immunoSEQ multiplex PCR; in TCRdb, only in-frame clones are kept and a portion is missing. Seen here are 300,000 to 450,000 clones, around 12% observed once, and the top ten hold approximately 0.011%. Details on this clone: As yet, its antigen is unknown.

The sequenced material came from naive CD4+ T cells from blood. This TCR came from a woman aged 18-29 years with type 1 diabetes. The chain joins TRBV5-1 to TRBJ2-7, with D possibly matching TRBD2 (5 bases). CDR3 protein: CASSPSGSSYEQYF. The CDR3 coding sequence is TGCGCCAGCAGCCCTTCGGGATCCTCCTACGAGCAGTACTTC. The full variable domain, completed using reference TRBV5-1 and TRBJ2-7, is KAGVTQTPRYLIKTRGQQVTLSCSPISGHRSVSWYQQTPGQGLQFLFEYFSETQRNKGNFPGRFSGRQFSNSRSEMNVSTLELGDSALYLCASSPSGSSYEQYFGPGTRLTVT.